This T cell receptor beta chain was captured by sequencing in a study of T cell changes during pregnancy in multiple sclerosis. This CDR3 has 15 amino acids. Looked up from germline, CDR1 is MNHEY and CDR2 is SMNVEV (reference sequence). J gave up 4 bases and V 0 bases, and 4 bases lay outside the gene matches. Profiling relied on immunoSEQ multiplex PCR, and the TCRdb table lists in-frame clones only, not all of them. The data hold 95,000 to 110,000 clones, with around 94% observed a single time. The starting material was peripheral blood, obtained after pregnancy. The rearrangement uses TRBV27 and TRBJ1-1; the match to TRBD1 covers 8 bases. The clonotype was recovered from a female donor with multiple sclerosis, enrolled in a pregnancy study. The CDR3 coding sequence is TGTGCCAGCAGTTTATCAAGACAGGGGAGCACTGAAGCTTTCTTT. Translating it yields CASSLSRQGSTEAFF.